One sample yielded the 31 T cell receptor beta chains listed below, sequenced in a study of post-analysis software for immune sequencing data. The study, taken as a whole, reports: Among four to six TRBV segments more frequent in patients than controls were TRBV5-6, TRBV5-1 and TRBV20-1.

Unique molecular identifiers were carried by the TCR beta cDNA libraries. MiXCR, applied by TCRdb to the PCR reads, yields one record per CDR3 protein. In the table there are around 700,000 distinct CDR3 sequences, approximately 60% of which are singletons. Antigens for these TCRs are unknown. Input material: blood. The receptors were sampled from a girl aged 2 to 9 with multiple sclerosis.

The J gene is TRBJ2-4, the V gene TRBV15, with D possibly matching TRBD2 (6 bases). The CDR3 is 17 amino acids. V shed 0 bases and J shed 7 bases, with 19 bases lying between them. Germline lookup yields CDR1 LNHNV and CDR2 YYDKDF (reference sequence). The CDR3 region is CATSRESPGLHPNIQYF. CDR3 DNA sequence: TGTGCCACCAGCAGAGAGTCCCCGGGACTCCATCCGAACATTCAGTACTTC.

The chain carries TRBV11-2 and TRBJ2-5; D not certain. The J call may not be correct, given that the DNA end is closer to TRBJ2-7. Germline V gene lookup returns CDR1 SGHAT and CDR2 FQNNGV. CDR3 length: 15 amino acids. The CDR3 DNA follows: TGTGCCAGCAGCTTAGCGGCAGCCGAGGCCTACGAGCAGTACTTC. It yields the protein CASSLAAAEAYEQYF.

The rearrangement links TRBV18 to TRBJ2-7; D is perhaps TRBD1 (5 bases). V gave up 3 bases and J gave up 4 bases, with 16 bases separating them. The CDR3 spans 15 residues. The germline CDR1 and CDR2 sequences are KGHSH and LQKENI. The chain's CDR3 is CASSPSQGAGYEQYF. The CDR3 nucleotides are TGTGCCAGCTCACCTTCTCAAGGGGCCGGGTACGAGCAGTACTTC.

V usage is TRBV20-1 and J usage is TRBJ2-5; D remains ambiguous. The CDR3 length is 14 residues. The V gene lost 4 bases and the J gene lost 1 base, with 13 bases spanning the gap. The germline CDR1 and CDR2 sequences are DFQATT and SNEGSKA (reference sequence). The DNA for the CDR3 is TGCAGTGCTATAACGTCGAGGTTCCAAGAGACCCAGTACTTC. This sequence encodes CSAITSRFQETQYF.

The rearrangement links TRBV7-2 to TRBJ2-1; 13 bases map to TRBD2. CDR3 length equals 13 residues. The J segment lost 9 bases and the V segment lost 4 bases, leaving 0 bases of the junction unmatched. The germline gives CDR1 SGHTA, CDR2 FQGNSA. CDR3 protein: CASSWTSGGEQFF. In nucleotides, the CDR3 is TGTGCCAGCAGCTGGACTAGCGGGGGTGAGCAGTTCTTC.

This rearrangement joins TRBV4-1 to TRBJ2-7; D is possibly TRBD2 (5 bases). The V gene lost 4 bases and the J gene lost 3 bases, with 16 bases spanning the gap. CDR1 and CDR2 (germline): MGHRA, YSYEKL. There are 15 residues in the CDR3. The CDR3 spells CASSRGLGLGYEQYF. CDR3 nucleotides: TGCGCCAGCAGCCGCGGGCTAGGACTCGGCTACGAGCAGTACTTC.

The chain is built from TRBV20-1 and TRBJ2-5; D might be TRBD2 (5 bases). Trimming left V 1 base short and J 11 bases short, with 11 bases between. This CDR3 contains 11 residues. Looked up from germline, CDR1 is DFQATT and CDR2 is SNEGSKA (reference sequence). CDR3 region: CSARGVGEQYF. The CDR3 bases are TGCAGTGCTAGAGGGGTGGGAGAGCAGTACTTC.

The genes are TRBV29-1 and TRBJ1-2; 7 nucleotides align to TRBD1. Trimming removed 8 bases from V and 6 bases from J; junction bases left unmatched: 12. CDR1 is SQVTM and CDR2 is ANQGSEA in the germline V gene. This CDR3 is built from 13 residues. CDR3 amino acids: CSYTPEGAHGYTF. CDR3 sequence (DNA): TGCAGCTACACCCCCGAGGGGGCTCATGGCTACACCTTC.

This clonotype has just a few counts. This CDR3 reads CASSQGQAGDTQYF. The CDR3, as DNA: TGTGCCAGCAGCCAGGGACAGGCCGGGGATACGCAGTATTTT. V usage is TRBV7-2 and J usage is TRBJ2-3, with 8 bases lining up with TRBD1. The CDR3 is made up of 14 amino acids. Germline V CDR1 and CDR2: SGHTA, FQGNSA. The V gene end was trimmed by 5 bases and the J gene end by 6 bases; junction bases not matched to a gene: 7.

In this sample, this clonotype turned up a few times. The rearrangement uses TRBV4-3 and TRBJ2-2, with D perhaps TRBD1 or TRBD2 (5 bases each). The ends were cut back, 1 base at V and 5 bases at J, with 8 bases in the middle. Germline loops: CDR1 LGHNA, CDR2 YSLEER. The CDR3 runs to 14 residues. For the CDR3, the DNA is TGCGCCAGCAGCCAAGTGAGGGGAACCGGGGAGCTGTTTTTT. It codes for CASSQVRGTGELFF.

The V and J genes are TRBV20-1 and TRBJ2-5, with 9 bases identical to TRBD1. The junction had 9 bases not matched to a gene; V was cut back by 6 bases and J by 4 bases. The germline V gene encodes CDR1 DFQATT and CDR2 SNEGSKA (reference sequence). The length of the CDR3 is 14 residues. CDR3 amino acids: CSARTGAGRETQYF. In DNA, the CDR3 is TGCAGTGCGAGGACAGGGGCTGGGCGAGAGACCCAGTACTTC.

The J gene is TRBJ1-1, the V gene TRBV5-1; TRBD1 might be the D (5 bases). Per the germline V gene, CDR1 is SGHRS and CDR2 is YFSETQ. CDR3 length: 15 amino acids. V lost 0 bases and J lost 3, with 12 bases in between. The CDR3 DNA sequence: TGCGCCAGCAGCTTGGACGGGGGAAGTGACACTGAAGCTTTCTTT. Its translation is CASSLDGGSDTEAFF. The complete variable domain, with remaining parts taken from reference TRBV5-1 and TRBJ1-1, reads KAGVTQTPRYLIKTRGQQVTLSCSPISGHRSVSWYQQTPGQGLQFLFEYFSETQRNKGNFPGRFSGRQFSNSRSEMNVSTLELGDSALYLCASSLDGGSDTEAFFGQGTRLTVV.

The V call is TRBV12-3 or TRBV12-4, the J call TRBJ2-5; 10 nucleotides agree with TRBD2. The CDR3 loop spans 16 amino acids. V lost 1 base to trimming and J lost 1 base; unmatched junction nucleotides: 3. The CDR3 DNA follows: TGTGCCAGCAGTTTAGGGGCTAGCGGGGGCCAAGAGACCCAGTACTTC. As protein: CASSLGASGGQETQYF.

This clonotype has only a few counts. This chain uses TRBV6-1 with TRBJ2-7; 12 bases align to TRBD1. The DNA matches TRBJ2-5 better at its end, which makes the J call doubtful. The CDR3 is made up of 16 amino acids. Germline V lookup: CDR1 MNHNS, CDR2 SASEGT. The CDR3 sequence: CASSAGTGGFGETQYF. CDR3 nucleotide sequence: TGTGCCAGCAGTGCCGGGACAGGGGGCTTCGGCGAGACCCAGTACTTC.

This clonotype was observed a few times. The chain combines TRBV20-1 with TRBJ2-1, with 11 bases that match TRBD2. The junction had 5 bases not matched to a gene; V was cut back by 3 bases and J by 7 bases. This CDR3 has 14 amino acids. Germline V gene sequence: CDR1 DFQATT, CDR2 SNEGSKA (reference sequence). DNA for the CDR3: TGCAGTGCTAGGGGCCTAGCGGGGGGAAATGAGCAGTTCTTC. Translating gives CSARGLAGGNEQFF.

The gene calls are TRBV6-1 and TRBJ1-5, with D perhaps matching TRBD1 (5 bases). The CDR3 is 14 amino acids. Germline values: CDR1 MNHNS, CDR2 SASEGT. V shed 5 bases and J shed 6 bases, with 14 bases lying between them. The chain's CDR3 is CASSRDPIGQPQHF. The CDR3 DNA sequence: TGTGCCAGCAGTCGGGACCCAATAGGTCAGCCCCAGCATTTT.

This clonotype was seen more than once but under ten times. The chain links TRBV20-1 to TRBJ1-6; no definite D call. CDR3 size: 13 residues. The germline CDR1 and CDR2 sequences are DFQATT and SNEGSKA (reference sequence). Trimming removed 0 bases at V and 12 bases at J, with 12 bases between. In nucleotides, the CDR3 is TGCAGTGCTAGAGAGGTGCCAGTGGAACCCCTCCACTTT. This sequence encodes CSAREVPVEPLHF.

The genes are TRBV4-2 and TRBJ2-3; 7 bases agree with TRBD2. The J segment lost 2 bases and the V segment lost 1 base, leaving 9 bases of the junction unmatched. Germline values: CDR1 LGHNA, CDR2 YNFKEQ. The CDR3 has 17 residues. This chain's CDR3 is CASSQVFAGEATDTQYF. The CDR3 DNA follows: TGTGCCAGCAGCCAAGTTTTTGCGGGAGAGGCCACAGATACGCAGTATTTT.

The chain combines TRBV7-9 with TRBJ2-1; 8 bases are shared with TRBD2. CDR3 length: 13 residues. Germline assignment: CDR1 SEHNR and CDR2 FQNEAQ (reference sequence). Trimming took 2 bases from V and 8 from J; bases not matched to a gene: 2. CDR3 sequence: CASSLNGGDEQFF. The CDR3 DNA sequence: TGTGCCAGCAGCTTAAACGGGGGGGATGAGCAGTTCTTC.

This sequence joins TRBV9 and TRBJ2-1; 14 positions agree with TRBD2. The CDR3 is 16 residues long. J was trimmed by 7 bases and V by 3 bases; bases with no gene match: 6. Germline assignment: CDR1 SGDLS and CDR2 YYNGEE. CDR3 sequence: CASSDPGTSGRNEQFF. Here the CDR3 DNA reads TGTGCCAGCAGCGACCCCGGGACTAGCGGGAGAAATGAGCAGTTCTTC.

This rearrangement joins TRBV5-6 to TRBJ2-1; tentatively, D is TRBD1 (6 bases). This CDR3 has 15 residues. Germline V gives CDR1 SGHDT, CDR2 YYEEEE. Trimming cost V 0 bases and J 9 bases, with 16 bases left between them. The DNA of the CDR3 is TGTGCCAGCAGCTTGGTAGGACCCTGGGGGCTTGAGCAGTTCTTC. It is translated as CASSLVGPWGLEQFF.

The chain links TRBV3-1 to TRBJ2-1; the D gene is possibly TRBD1 (5 bases). This CDR3 contains 15 residues. Germline lookup yields CDR1 LGHDT and CDR2 YNNKEL (reference sequence). Deletions cut 0 bases from V and 7 bases from J, with 13 bases between. The CDR3 sequence is CASSQEGVVGNEQFF. The CDR3 nucleotides are TGTGCCAGCAGCCAAGAAGGGGTGGTGGGGAATGAGCAGTTCTTC.

The chain recombines TRBV7-9 with TRBJ2-3; the D is unclear. V shed 1 base and J shed 3 bases, with 14 bases lying between them. Germline lookup yields CDR1 SEHNR and CDR2 FQNEAQ (reference sequence). CDR3 length: 16 residues. This CDR3 reads CASSLVWRTSTDTQYF. CDR3 nucleotides: TGTGCCAGCAGCTTAGTCTGGCGGACCAGTACAGATACGCAGTATTTT. The whole variable domain, remainder taken from reference TRBV7-9 and TRBJ2-3, is DTGVSQNPRHKITKRGQNVTFRCDPISEHNRLYWYRQTLGQGPEFLTYFQNEAQLEKSRLLSDRFSAERPKGSFSTLEIQRTEQGDSAMYLCASSLVWRTSTDTQYFGPGTRLTVL.

The J gene is TRBJ2-1, the V gene TRBV4-1; 7 bases map to TRBD2. The CDR3 runs 17 residues. The junction had 8 bases not matched to a gene; V was cut back by 1 base and J by 2 bases. CDR1 and CDR2 (germline): MGHRA, YSYEKL. This chain's CDR3 is CASSQGAQAGPYNEQFF. In nucleotides, the CDR3 is TGCGCCAGCAGCCAAGGGGCTCAAGCGGGGCCCTACAATGAGCAGTTCTTC.

The J gene is TRBJ2-7, the V gene TRBV12-3 or TRBV12-4; a weak D match, TRBD2 (5 bases). The DNA end is more similar to TRBJ2-5, so the J call may be wrong. The CDR3 has 12 residues. The CDR3 loop is CATCLAGETQYF. The CDR3 region has the DNA TGTGCCACCTGCCTGGCGGGAGAGACCCAGTACTTC.

The chain employs TRBV7-9 and TRBJ1-2; D not resolved. This CDR3 spans 12 amino acids. V dropped 1 base and J dropped 13 bases, with 13 bases sitting between them. Germline V gene sequence: CDR1 SEHNR, CDR2 FQNEAQ (reference sequence). This CDR3 reads CASSLDPGGRTF. In DNA, the CDR3 is TGTGCCAGCAGCTTAGATCCAGGCGGGCGCACCTTC.

The rearrangement joins TRBV6-1 to TRBJ1-5; 8 bases agree with TRBD1. This CDR3 has 16 residues. The trim removed 4 bases at V and 6 bases at J, leaving 11 bases unmatched. Germline CDR1 MNHNS, CDR2 SASEGT. The CDR3 sequence: CASSGPRTGRTQPQHF. Here the CDR3 DNA reads TGTGCCAGCAGTGGACCGAGGACAGGGAGGACTCAGCCCCAGCATTTT.

This rearrangement joins TRBV2 to TRBJ2-7; D unclear. This CDR3 comprises 11 residues. Trimming stripped 7 bases from V and 3 bases from J, with 7 bases between. Germline assignment: CDR1 SNHLY and CDR2 FYNNEI. The chain's CDR3 is CASMTSYEQYF. In nucleotides, the CDR3 is TGTGCCAGCATGACCAGCTACGAGCAGTACTTC.

The chain recombines TRBV6-4 with TRBJ2-3; D call uncertain. With 0 bases removed from V and 2 bases from J, the gap between germline ends came to 6 bases. The germline V gene has CDR1 MRHNA and CDR2 SNTAGT. The CDR3 covers 14 residues. The CDR3 loop reads CASSDSGDTDTQYF. In DNA, the CDR3 is TGTGCCAGCAGTGACTCGGGCGACACAGATACGCAGTATTTT.

This chain connects TRBV14 to TRBJ2-4, with a weak D call TRBD2 (5 bases). The closer fit of TRBJ2-7 to the DNA end suggests the J call may be wrong. Germline V CDR1 and CDR2: SGHDN, FVKESK. The CDR3 runs to 14 residues. CDR3 sequence reads: CASSQELVGHEQYF. DNA of the CDR3: TGTGCCAGCAGCCAAGAACTAGTGGGTCACGAGCAGTACTTC.

This rearrangement joins TRBV29-1 to TRBJ2-3, with D perhaps matching TRBD1 (6 bases). Germline V gives CDR1 SQVTM, CDR2 ANQGSEA. This CDR3 has 15 amino acids. The ends were cut back, 3 bases at V and 1 base at J, with 14 bases in the middle. Here the CDR3 DNA reads TGCAGCGTTGAGTACAGGGTTGGGGGCACAGATACGCAGTATTTT. Its translation is CSVEYRVGGTDTQYF.